The clone carrying this T cell receptor beta chain has only one observation. Its specificity is unknown. The germline V gene encodes CDR1 SQVTM and CDR2 ANQGSEA. The CDR3 loop spans 14 amino acids. The germline V and J ends were trimmed by 3 bases and 0 bases, with 8 bases remaining between them. The sample originates from a study of post-analysis software for immune sequencing data. Study results and caveats: Normalized Chao1 diversity in multiple sclerosis patients fell significantly below that of controls. Several TRBV segments were more frequent in patients than controls; TRBV5-6, TRBV5-1 and TRBV20-1 belonged to this group.

Each TCR beta cDNA library carried unique molecular identifiers. Each CDR3 protein is one row after TCRdb ran MiXCR on the PCR reads. The table shows 550,000 to 700,000 distinct CDR3 sequences, with 44% occurring only once. The source is a girl between 5 and 17 years old with multiple sclerosis. The chain combines TRBV29-1 with TRBJ2-2; D uncertain. What was sequenced was blood. CDR3 coding DNA: TGCAGCGTTGAGCTGGGCGCGAACACCGGGGAGCTGTTTTTT. The encoded protein is CSVELGANTGELFF.